Following are 27 T cell receptor beta chains from one sample sequenced in a study of T cells in women clearing cervical HPV infection. The repertoire was sequenced with immunoSEQ multiplex PCR; TCRdb's copy has only in-frame clones and lacks some. Recorded here are about 30,000 clones; the top ten clones represent 3.5% to 5%. Input material: blood buffy coat. The receptors were sampled from a woman aged 18-70 years with a cervical HPV16 infection that either progressed to CIN3+ or cleared (not recorded which).

About this clone itself: The read terminates 3 residues ahead of where the CDR3 ends, so the germline J gene completes it. The chain couples TRBV5-1 to TRBJ1-6, with 12 bases fitting TRBD1. From germline, CDR1 is SGHRS and CDR2 YFSETQ. V dropped 1 base and J dropped 11; count of bases not matched to a gene: 10. There are 17 residues in the CDR3. This CDR3 reads CASSLSGTGGSHPPLHF. The covered CDR3 bases are TGCGCCAGCAGCTTGTCCGGGACAGGGGGCTCACACCCACCC.

Remarks on this clone: Read sequence stops 3 residues before the CDR3 end, and the germline J gene provides the missing end. The rearrangement joins TRBV5-6 to TRBJ1-6; D possibly corresponds to TRBD1 (5 bases). The germline V gene encodes CDR1 SGHDT and CDR2 YYEEEE. The ends were cut back, 2 bases at V and 7 bases at J, with 13 bases in the middle. This CDR3 spans 15 amino acids. CDR3 in amino acids: CASSFVGVRNSPLHF. The sequenced part of the CDR3 DNA is TGTGCCAGCAGCTTCGTAGGGGTGCGGAATTCACCC. The whole variable domain, filled in from reference TRBV5-6 and TRBJ1-6, reads DAGVTQSPTHLIKTRGQQVTLRCSPKSGHDTVSWYQQALGQGPQFIFQYYEEEERQRGNFPDRFSGHQFPNYSSELNVNALLLGDSALYLCASSFVGVRNSPLHFGNGTRLTVT.

Of note for this clone: The read halts 3 residues ahead of the CDR3 end, with the missing end drawn from the germline J gene. The rearrangement joins TRBV5-5 to TRBJ2-3; TRBD1 aligns across 10 bases. CDR1 and CDR2 (germline): SGHKS, YYEKEE (reference sequence). The CDR3 extends over 15 amino acids. J lost 4 bases, V lost 3 bases, and 5 bases had no gene match. The CDR3 sequence is CASSSRDRGSDTQYF. The covered CDR3 bases are TGTGCCAGCAGCTCCCGGGACAGGGGATCAGATACG.

With respect to this clone: The CDR3 end is not reached by the read, which stops 3 residues before it; the germline J gene fills it in. The rearrangement uses TRBV30 and TRBJ1-1, with TRBD1 matching 9 bases. The germline V gene has CDR1 GTSNPN and CDR2 SVGIG (reference sequence). J was trimmed by 3 bases and V by 5 bases; bases with no gene match: 4. The CDR3 has 13 amino acids. Incomplete CDR3 DNA: TGTGCCTGGGGAGGGGACAGGGACACTGAA. Translated, it gives CAWGGDRDTE. The whole CDR3 sequence reads CAWGGDRDTEAFF.

Notes on this clone: Read data end 3 residues before the CDR3 end; the end is taken from the germline J gene. The J gene is TRBJ1-5, the V gene TRBV2; no clear D. Per the germline V gene, CDR1 is SNHLY and CDR2 is FYNNEI. Trimming took 1 base from V and 2 from J, leaving 3 bases between them. The CDR3 totals 13 residues. This CDR3 is CASSEGRNQPQHF. The sequenced part of the CDR3 DNA is TGTGCCAGCAGTGAAGGGCGCAATCAGCCC.

As to this clone: Read coverage stops 3 residues before the CDR3 terminus; the germline J gene supplies the remainder. The chain is built from TRBV18 and TRBJ1-6, with a weak D call TRBD1 (5 bases). The CDR3 extends over 13 amino acids. Deletions cut 6 bases from V and 8 bases from J, with 11 bases between. Germline-derived CDR1 and CDR2 are KGHSH and LQKENI. The CDR3 is CASSPKQDSPLHF. Incomplete CDR3 DNA: TGTGCCAGCTCGCCAAAACAGGATTCACCC. Using reference TRBV18 and TRBJ1-6 for the parts outside the CDR3, the full variable domain is NAGVMQNPRHLVRRRGQEARLRCSPMKGHSHVYWYRQLPEEGLKFMVYLQKENIIDESGMPKERFSAEFPKEGPSILRIQQVVRGDSAAYFCASSPKQDSPLHFGNGTRLTVT.

In regard to this clone: The CDR3 end lies 3 residues beyond the end of the read and is filled in from the germline J gene. The chain has TRBV7-2 and TRBJ1-2, with a tentative D call TRBD1 (6 bases). The germline gives CDR1 SGHTA, CDR2 FQGNSA. The CDR3 is 15 amino acids. CDR3 DNA, as far as it was read: TGTGCCAGCAGGGCCGGGACACCTAGCACAGATACC. It encodes CASRAGTPSTDT. The entire CDR3 sequence reads CASRAGTPSTDTYTF.

On this clone itself: The sequence runs out 3 residues before the end of the CDR3; the remainder is reconstructed from the germline J gene. The rearrangement joins TRBV18 to TRBJ1-1; maybe TRBD1 (6 bases). This CDR3 has 15 residues. V was trimmed by 3 bases and J by 4 bases, leaving 15 bases between them. Germline CDR1 is KGHSH and CDR2 is LQKENI. This CDR3 reads CASSPSTGLSTEAFF. CDR3 DNA, as far as it was read: TGTGCCAGCTCACCCAGTACAGGGTTGAGCACTGAA.

Remarks on this clone: The read gets to within 3 residues of the CDR3 end, and the germline J gene fills in the rest. This sequence joins TRBV5-1 and TRBJ1-1; D ambiguous. The germline gives CDR1 SGHRS, CDR2 YFSETQ. The CDR3 totals 15 residues. V was shortened by 3 bases and J by 1 base, with 13 bases between the two germline ends. The sequenced part of the CDR3 DNA is TGCGCCAGCAGCTCGTCCTCCCGGGGGAACACTGAA. It yields the protein CASSSSSRGNTE. The whole CDR3 reads CASSSSSRGNTEAFF.

As for this clone: The read stops 3 residues short of the end of the CDR3; the missing end is completed from the germline J gene. The chain combines TRBV4-2 with TRBJ1-1; D possibly corresponds to TRBD1 (6 bases). The CDR3 runs to 17 residues. CDR1 and CDR2 from the germline V gene are LGHNA and YNFKEQ. V lost 4 bases to trimming and J lost 6 bases, with 24 bases between them. The CDR3 spells CASSPGGLAGSGAEAFF. The DNA read from the CDR3 is TGTGCCAGCAGCCCTGGGGGCCTGGCCGGTTCCGGGGCTGAA.

This CDR3 is CAWSVTGTANYGQYF. The DNA read from the CDR3 is TGTGCCTGGAGTGTGACGGGGACAGCTAACTATGGT. The rearrangement links TRBV30 to TRBJ2-4; 7 nucleotides line up with TRBD1. The read ends 3 residues shy of where the CDR3 ends; the end is completed using the germline J gene. Germline V gene sequence: CDR1 GTSNPN, CDR2 SVGIG (reference sequence). This CDR3 spans 15 amino acids.

Concerning this clone: The CDR3 extends 3 residues past the end of the read, so its final part is completed from the germline J gene. The rearrangement uses TRBV18 and TRBJ1-1; 7 bases agree with TRBD1. Germline-derived CDR1 and CDR2 are KGHSH and LQKENI. This CDR3 region has 16 residues. The chain's CDR3 is CASSPTRQGWQETAFF. The CDR3 DNA, read in part, is TGTGCCAGCTCACCCACAAGACAGGGATGGCAAGAGACA.

As to this clone: From the germline J gene comes the end of the CDR3, since the read stops 3 residues before it. This sequence joins TRBV10-1 and TRBJ2-1; 14 positions agree with TRBD2. Looked up from germline, CDR1 is WNHNN and CDR2 is SYGVQD (reference sequence). V dropped 3 bases and J dropped 0; count of bases not matched to a gene: 7. CDR3 length equals 19 residues. CDR3 residues: CASSDTQGLAGVSYNEQFF. Incomplete CDR3 DNA: TGCGCCAGCAGTGACACCCAGGGACTAGCGGGGGTCTCCTACAATGAG.

For this clone: One junction end does not reproduce the germline sequence, and a read error may be involved. The CDR3 is cut off 3 residues early in the read; its end comes from the germline J gene. The sample has other DNA sequences that encode this CDR3 too. The chain is built from TRBV7-2 and TRBJ1-3, with unresolved D. CDR1 and CDR2 (germline): SGHTA, FQGNSA. This CDR3 spans 14 amino acids. The CDR3 loop reads CASSLRAIGNTIYF. The sequenced CDR3 bases are TGTGCCAGCAGCTTAAGGGCGATTGGAAACACA.

As to this clone: Relative to the germline gene, one junction end is altered; a read error may explain this. The read halts 3 residues ahead of the CDR3 end, with the missing end drawn from the germline J gene. Other DNA sequences from this sample encode an identical CDR3 as well. This chain links TRBV10-3 with TRBJ1-3; D perhaps matches TRBD1 (5 bases). From germline, CDR1 is ENHRY and CDR2 SYGVKD. The CDR3 spans 17 residues. The chain's CDR3 is CAISESTGGAAGNTIYF. Incomplete CDR3 DNA: TGTGCCATCAGTGAGTCGACGGGGGGAGCGGCTGGAAACACG.

Comment on this clone: Read data end 3 residues before the CDR3 end; the end is taken from the germline J gene. V is TRBV19 and J is TRBJ1-4, with D hard to call. The CDR3 contains 13 residues. Germline loops: CDR1 LNHDA, CDR2 SQIVND (reference sequence). The CDR3 is CASSIQVRYTLFF. The sequenced CDR3 bases are TGTGCCAGTAGTATACAGGTTCGATACACA.

About this clone: The read ends 3 residues shy of where the CDR3 ends; the end is completed using the germline J gene. V gene TRBV19 combines with J gene TRBJ1-5; D perhaps matches TRBD1 (5 bases). This CDR3 contains 14 residues. V was clipped by 7 bases and J by 2 bases, with 12 bases between them. CDR1 is LNHDA and CDR2 is SQIVND in the germline V gene (reference sequence). The sequenced CDR3 bases are TGTGCCAGTAAGAGAGGGGAAGGCAATCAGCCC. Translation gives CASKRGEGNQP. The CDR3, in full, reads CASKRGEGNQPQHF.

Remarks on this clone: The read ends 3 residues early relative to the CDR3; the germline J gene fills the gap. The chain employs TRBV5-1 and TRBJ1-1, with D tentatively TRBD1 (5 bases). V lost 3 bases to trimming and J lost 6 bases, with 15 bases between them. The CDR3 length is 14 residues. Germline CDR1 is SGHRS and CDR2 is YFSETQ. The CDR3 bases that were read are TGCGCCAGCAGCTCCACAGGCATGACCCCTGAA. Translation gives CASSSTGMTPE. The whole CDR3 sequence reads CASSSTGMTPEAFF.

Points on this clone: Coverage ceases 3 residues before the CDR3 finishes, and the germline J gene fills in the end. This chain uses TRBV12-3 or TRBV12-4 with TRBJ1-2; possibly TRBD1 for D (6 bases). The CDR3 extends over 13 amino acids. With 7 bases removed from V and 6 bases from J, the gap between germline ends came to 15 bases. The CDR3 bases that were read are TGTGCCAGCACTAGGACAGAGGGCAATGGC. Translation gives CASTRTEGNG. The entire CDR3 sequence reads CASTRTEGNGYTF.

To note about this clone: Coverage ceases 3 residues before the CDR3 finishes, and the germline J gene fills in the end. The chain links TRBV11-3 to TRBJ1-6, with 9 bases matching TRBD1. Germline lookup yields CDR1 SGHNT and CDR2 YENEEA. The CDR3 is 14 amino acids. With V trimmed by 4 bases and J by 10 bases, 5 bases remained unmatched. CDR3 DNA (partial): TGTGCCAGCAGCTCGGACAGGGGTCGGTCACCC. Translating it yields CASSSDRGRSP. Given in full, the CDR3 is CASSSDRGRSPLHF.

A remark on this clone: The read ends 3 residues shy of where the CDR3 ends; the end is completed using the germline J gene. This chain joins TRBV7-6 and TRBJ2-5, with 9 bases matching TRBD1. Germline CDR1 is SGHVS and CDR2 is FNYEAQ. Trimming cost V 2 bases and J 4 bases; bases outside gene matches: 11. CDR3 length equals 17 residues. This CDR3 is CASSLSRSGTGSETQYF. The sequenced part of the CDR3 DNA is TGTGCCAGCAGCTTATCCCGTTCCGGGACAGGGTCAGAGACC.

Worth noting for this clone: With the read ending 3 residues before the CDR3 end, the germline J gene is used to fill in that end. The chain carries TRBV2 and TRBJ2-3, with TRBD1 matching over 7 bases. The CDR3 has 13 amino acids. Germline assignment: CDR1 SNHLY and CDR2 FYNNEI. CDR3 protein: CASSQGVVQPQYF. CDR3 DNA, as far as it was read: TGTGCCAGCAGCCAGGGGGTCGTCCAGCCG.

On this clone: The DNA ends 3 residues before the CDR3 does, and the rest of the CDR3 is filled in from the germline J gene. The chain recombines TRBV19 with TRBJ1-5, with D maybe TRBD1 (6 bases). CDR1 is LNHDA and CDR2 is SQIVND in the germline V gene (reference sequence). V gave up 6 bases and J gave up 2 bases, with 20 bases separating them. The CDR3 loop spans 17 amino acids. The CDR3 region is CASRRDQGSQGNQPQHF. The sequenced CDR3 bases are TGTGCCAGTAGGAGAGATCAGGGGTCTCAAGGCAATCAGCCC.

CDR3 sequence: CASSLASHRGGDEQYF. The CDR3 DNA, read in part, is TGTGCCAGCAGCTTAGCCTCCCACCGTGGGGGGGACGAG. The chain links TRBV7-2 to TRBJ2-7; TRBD2 matches at 7 bases. The read ends 3 residues early relative to the CDR3; the germline J gene fills the gap. With V trimmed by 0 bases and J by 5 bases, 10 bases remained unmatched. The CDR3 has 16 residues. Per the germline V gene, CDR1 is SGHTA and CDR2 is FQGNSA. Filled out from reference TRBV7-2 and TRBJ2-7, the complete variable domain reads GAGVSQSPSNKVTEKGKDVELRCDPISGHTALYWYRQSLGQGLEFLIYFQGNSAPDKSGLPSDRFSAERTGGSVSTLTIQRTQQEDSAVYLCASSLASHRGGDEQYFGPGTRLTVT.

Turning to this clone: The DNA ends 3 residues before the CDR3 does, and the rest of the CDR3 is filled in from the germline J gene. This rearrangement joins TRBV6-2 or TRBV6-3 to TRBJ1-2, with 9 bases identical to TRBD1. The V gene's germline CDR1 is MNHEY and CDR2 SVGEGT. The length of the CDR3 is 15 residues. The chain's CDR3 is CASSLNRGRGLDYTF. The CDR3 bases that were read are TGTGCCAGCAGCTTAAACAGGGGGCGCGGGCTCGAC.

Note on this clone: The read halts 3 residues ahead of the CDR3 end, with the missing end drawn from the germline J gene. The V and J genes are TRBV30 and TRBJ1-2; D ambiguous. Deletions cut 5 bases from V and 4 bases from J, with 14 bases between. Germline V gene data show CDR1 as GTSNPN and CDR2 as SVGIG (reference sequence). The length of the CDR3 is 13 residues. The sequenced part of the CDR3 DNA is TGTGCCTGGTTGAAGGGAGGACTCTATGGC. It encodes CAWLKGGLYG. The CDR3, in full, reads CAWLKGGLYGYTF.

CDR3 amino acids: CASSTLISQETQYF. The CDR3 DNA, read in part, is TGTGCCAGCAGTACATTAATAAGCCAAGAGACC. This chain links TRBV6-2 or TRBV6-3 with TRBJ2-5; D gene unclear. Read sequence stops 3 residues before the CDR3 end, and the germline J gene provides the missing end. Germline CDR1 and CDR2: MNHEY and SVGEGT. CDR3 length equals 14 residues. Trimming took off 5 bases at V and 1 base at J, with 11 bases between the two ends.